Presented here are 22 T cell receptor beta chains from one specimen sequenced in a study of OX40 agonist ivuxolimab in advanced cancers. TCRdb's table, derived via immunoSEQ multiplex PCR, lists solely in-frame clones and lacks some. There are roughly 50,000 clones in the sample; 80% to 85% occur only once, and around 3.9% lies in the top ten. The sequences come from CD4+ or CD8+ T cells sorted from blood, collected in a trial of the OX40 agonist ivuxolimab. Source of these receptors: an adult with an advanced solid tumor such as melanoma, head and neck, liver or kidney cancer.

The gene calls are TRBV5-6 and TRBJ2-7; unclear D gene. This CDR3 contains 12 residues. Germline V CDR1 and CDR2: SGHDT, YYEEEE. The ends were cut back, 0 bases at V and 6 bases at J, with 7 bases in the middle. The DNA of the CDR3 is TGTGCCAGCAGCTTGGTAACACCCGAGCAGTACTTC. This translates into CASSLVTPEQYF.

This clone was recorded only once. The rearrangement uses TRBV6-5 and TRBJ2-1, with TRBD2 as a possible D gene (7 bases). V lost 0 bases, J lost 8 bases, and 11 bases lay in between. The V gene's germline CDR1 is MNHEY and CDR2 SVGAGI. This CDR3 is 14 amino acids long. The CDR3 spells CASSYSGGADEQFF. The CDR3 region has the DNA TGTGCCAGCAGTTACTCGGGGGGGGCCGATGAGCAGTTCTTC.

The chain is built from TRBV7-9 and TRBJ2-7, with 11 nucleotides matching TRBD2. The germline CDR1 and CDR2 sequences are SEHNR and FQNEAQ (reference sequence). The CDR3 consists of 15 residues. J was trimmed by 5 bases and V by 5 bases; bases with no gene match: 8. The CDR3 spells CASSPGLAGGHEQYF. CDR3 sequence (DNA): TGTGCCAGCAGCCCGGGGCTAGCGGGGGGTCACGAGCAGTACTTC.

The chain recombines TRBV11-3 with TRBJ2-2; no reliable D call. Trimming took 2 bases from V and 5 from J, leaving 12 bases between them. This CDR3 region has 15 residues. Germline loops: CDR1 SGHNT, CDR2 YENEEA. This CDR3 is CASSLQTRITGELFF. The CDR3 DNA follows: TGTGCCAGCAGCTTACAGACGAGAATAACCGGGGAGCTGTTTTTT.

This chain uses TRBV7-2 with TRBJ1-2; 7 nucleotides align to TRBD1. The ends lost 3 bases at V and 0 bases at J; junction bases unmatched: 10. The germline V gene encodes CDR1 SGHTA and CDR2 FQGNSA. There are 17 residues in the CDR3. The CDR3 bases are TGTGCCAGCAGCTTTAGGGACAGTTGGACAACTAACTATGGCTACACCTTC. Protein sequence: CASSFRDSWTTNYGYTF. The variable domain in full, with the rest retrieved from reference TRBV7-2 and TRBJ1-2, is GAGVSQSPSNKVTEKGKDVELRCDPISGHTALYWYRQSLGQGLEFLIYFQGNSAPDKSGLPSDRFSAERTGGSVSTLTIQRTQQEDSAVYLCASSFRDSWTTNYGYTFGSGTRLTVV.

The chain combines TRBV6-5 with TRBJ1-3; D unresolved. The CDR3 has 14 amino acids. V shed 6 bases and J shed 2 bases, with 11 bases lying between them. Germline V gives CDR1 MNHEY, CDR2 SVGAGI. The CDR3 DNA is TGTGCCAGCAGCCCCAATGACCCTGGAAACACCATATATTTT. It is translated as CASSPNDPGNTIYF.

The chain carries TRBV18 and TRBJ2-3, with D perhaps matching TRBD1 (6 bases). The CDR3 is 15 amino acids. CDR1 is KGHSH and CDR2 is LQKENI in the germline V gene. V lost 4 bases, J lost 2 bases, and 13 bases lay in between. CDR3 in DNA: TGTGCCAGCTCACTACGAGGACAGACCACAGATACGCAGTATTTT. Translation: CASSLRGQTTDTQYF.

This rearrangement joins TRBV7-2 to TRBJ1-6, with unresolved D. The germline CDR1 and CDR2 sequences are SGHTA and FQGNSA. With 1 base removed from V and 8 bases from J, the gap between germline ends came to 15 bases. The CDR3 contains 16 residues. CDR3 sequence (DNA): TGTGCCAGCAGCTTAGGACCGAGCGAGATTTATTCACCCCTCCACTTT. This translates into CASSLGPSEIYSPLHF.

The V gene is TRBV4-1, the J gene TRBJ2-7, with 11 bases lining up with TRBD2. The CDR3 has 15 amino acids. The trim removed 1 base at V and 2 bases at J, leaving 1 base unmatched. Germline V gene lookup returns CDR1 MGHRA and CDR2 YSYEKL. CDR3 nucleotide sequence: TGCGCCAGCAGCCAAGGACTAGCGGGAACCTACGAGCAGTACTTC. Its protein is CASSQGLAGTYEQYF.

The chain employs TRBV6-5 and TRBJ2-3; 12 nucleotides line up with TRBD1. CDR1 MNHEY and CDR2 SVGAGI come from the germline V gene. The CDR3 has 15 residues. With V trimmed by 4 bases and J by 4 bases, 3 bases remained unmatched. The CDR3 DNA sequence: TGTGCCAGCAGTTCCGGGACAGGGGGCGCAGATACGCAGTATTTT. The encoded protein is CASSSGTGGADTQYF.

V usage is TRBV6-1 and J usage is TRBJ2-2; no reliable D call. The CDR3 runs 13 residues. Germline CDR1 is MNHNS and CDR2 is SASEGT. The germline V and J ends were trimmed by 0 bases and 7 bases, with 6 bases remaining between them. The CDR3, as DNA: TGTGCCAGCAGTGAAGCGTTGAGCGGGGAGCTGTTTTTT. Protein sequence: CASSEALSGELFF.

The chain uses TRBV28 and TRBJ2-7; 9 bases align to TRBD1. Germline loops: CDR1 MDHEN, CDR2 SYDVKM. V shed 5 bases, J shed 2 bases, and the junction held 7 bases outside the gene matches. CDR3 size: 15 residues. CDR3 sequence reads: CASSEPGTGTYEQYF. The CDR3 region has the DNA TGTGCCAGCAGTGAGCCCGGGACAGGGACCTACGAGCAGTACTTC. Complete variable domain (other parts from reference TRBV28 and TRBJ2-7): DVKVTQSSRYLVKRTGEKVFLECVQDMDHENMFWYRQDPGLGLRLIYFSYDVKMKEKGDIPEGYSVSREKKERFSLILESASTNQTSMYLCASSEPGTGTYEQYFGPGTRLTVT.

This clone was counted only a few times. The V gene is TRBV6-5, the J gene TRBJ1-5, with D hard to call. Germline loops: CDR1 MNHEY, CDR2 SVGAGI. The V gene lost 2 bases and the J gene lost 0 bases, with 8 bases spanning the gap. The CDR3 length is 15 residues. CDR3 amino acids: CASSYNRDSNQPQHF. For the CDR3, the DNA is TGTGCCAGCAGTTACAACAGAGATAGCAATCAGCCCCAGCATTTT.

In DNA form, the CDR3 reads TGTGCCAGCAGGTGGACTAGCGGATTTTACAATGAGCAGTTCTTC. It specifies CASRWTSGFYNEQFF. The genes are TRBV13 and TRBJ2-1, with 10 bases identical to TRBD2. Germline V CDR1 and CDR2: PRHDT, FYEKMQ (reference sequence). V lost 6 bases and J lost 4; bases outside the gene matches: 6. The CDR3 runs 15 residues.

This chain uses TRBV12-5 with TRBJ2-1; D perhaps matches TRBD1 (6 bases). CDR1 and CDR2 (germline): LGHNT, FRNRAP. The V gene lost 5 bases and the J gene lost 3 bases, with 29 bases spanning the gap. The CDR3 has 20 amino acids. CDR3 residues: CASGHRPDSSQGQFYNEQFF. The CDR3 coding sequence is TGTGCTAGTGGTCACCGTCCGGACAGTTCCCAAGGCCAGTTCTACAATGAGCAGTTCTTC.

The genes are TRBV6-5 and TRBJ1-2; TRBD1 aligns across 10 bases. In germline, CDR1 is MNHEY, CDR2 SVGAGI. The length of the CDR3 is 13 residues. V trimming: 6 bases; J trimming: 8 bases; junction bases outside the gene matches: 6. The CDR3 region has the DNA TGTGCCAGCAGACTGGGACAGGGGACGGGCTACACCTTC. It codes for CASRLGQGTGYTF.

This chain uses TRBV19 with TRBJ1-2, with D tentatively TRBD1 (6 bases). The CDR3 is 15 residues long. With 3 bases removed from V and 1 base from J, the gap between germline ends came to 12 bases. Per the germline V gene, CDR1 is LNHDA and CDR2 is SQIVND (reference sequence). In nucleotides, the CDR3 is TGTGCCAGTAGTATTGTACAGGGTGATAACTATGGCTACACCTTC. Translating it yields CASSIVQGDNYGYTF.

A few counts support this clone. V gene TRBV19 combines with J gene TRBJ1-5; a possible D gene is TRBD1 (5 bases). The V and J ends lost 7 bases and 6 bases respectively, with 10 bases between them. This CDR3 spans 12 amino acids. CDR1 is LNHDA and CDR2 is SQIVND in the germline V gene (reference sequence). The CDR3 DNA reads TGTGCCAGTAATCATGGGGGTCAGCCCCAGCATTTT. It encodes CASNHGGQPQHF.

CDR3: CASSHYGQGDVQPQHF. The CDR3 DNA reads TGTGCCAGCAGCCACTACGGACAGGGGGATGTTCAGCCCCAGCATTTT. J is TRBJ1-5 and V is TRBV7-9; 10 positions match TRBD1. The CDR3 totals 16 residues. The ends lost 5 bases at V and 6 bases at J; junction bases unmatched: 10. CDR1 and CDR2 (germline): SEHNR, FQNEAQ (reference sequence).

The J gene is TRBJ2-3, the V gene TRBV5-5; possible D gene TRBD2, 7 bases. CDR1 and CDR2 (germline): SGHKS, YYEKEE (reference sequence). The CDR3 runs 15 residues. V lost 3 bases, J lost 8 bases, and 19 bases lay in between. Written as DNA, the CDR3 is TGTGCCAGCAGCTCTGGAGGGGGGGCCTTAGGTACGCAGTATTTT. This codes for CASSSGGGALGTQYF. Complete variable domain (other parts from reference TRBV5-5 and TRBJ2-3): DAGVTQSPTHLIKTRGQQVTLRCSPISGHKSVSWYQQVLGQGPQFIFQYYEKEERGRGNFPDRFSARQFPNYSSELNVNALLLGDSALYLCASSSGGGALGTQYFGPGTRLTVL.

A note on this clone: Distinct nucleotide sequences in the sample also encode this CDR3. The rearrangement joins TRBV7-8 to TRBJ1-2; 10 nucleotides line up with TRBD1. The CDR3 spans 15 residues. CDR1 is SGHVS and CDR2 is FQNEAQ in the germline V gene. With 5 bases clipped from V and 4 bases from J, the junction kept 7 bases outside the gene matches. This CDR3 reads CASSLRRDRGYGYTF. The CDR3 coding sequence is TGTGCCAGCAGCCTAAGACGGGACAGGGGCTATGGCTACACCTTC.

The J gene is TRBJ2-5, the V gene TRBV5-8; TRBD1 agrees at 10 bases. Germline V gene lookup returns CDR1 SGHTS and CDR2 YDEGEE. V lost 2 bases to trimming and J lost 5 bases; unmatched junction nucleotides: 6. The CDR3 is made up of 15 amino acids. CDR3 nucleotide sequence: TGTGCCAGCAGCTTCCGACAGGGGGCCGTGGAGACCCAGTACTTC. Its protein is CASSFRQGAVETQYF.